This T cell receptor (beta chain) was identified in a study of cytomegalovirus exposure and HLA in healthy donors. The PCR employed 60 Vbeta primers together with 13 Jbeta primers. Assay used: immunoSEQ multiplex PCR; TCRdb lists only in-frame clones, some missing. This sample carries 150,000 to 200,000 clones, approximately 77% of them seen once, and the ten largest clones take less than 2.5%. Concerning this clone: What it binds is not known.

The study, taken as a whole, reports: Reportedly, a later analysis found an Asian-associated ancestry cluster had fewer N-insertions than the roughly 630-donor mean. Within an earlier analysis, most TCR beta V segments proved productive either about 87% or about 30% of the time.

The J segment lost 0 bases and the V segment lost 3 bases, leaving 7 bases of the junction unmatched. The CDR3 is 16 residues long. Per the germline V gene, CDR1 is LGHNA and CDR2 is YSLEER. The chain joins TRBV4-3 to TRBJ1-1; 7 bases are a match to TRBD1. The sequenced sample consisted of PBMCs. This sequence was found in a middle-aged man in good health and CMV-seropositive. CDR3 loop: CASSQYSTGMNTEAFF. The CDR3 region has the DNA TGCGCCAGCAGCCAGTACTCGACAGGGATGAACACTGAAGCTTTCTTT.